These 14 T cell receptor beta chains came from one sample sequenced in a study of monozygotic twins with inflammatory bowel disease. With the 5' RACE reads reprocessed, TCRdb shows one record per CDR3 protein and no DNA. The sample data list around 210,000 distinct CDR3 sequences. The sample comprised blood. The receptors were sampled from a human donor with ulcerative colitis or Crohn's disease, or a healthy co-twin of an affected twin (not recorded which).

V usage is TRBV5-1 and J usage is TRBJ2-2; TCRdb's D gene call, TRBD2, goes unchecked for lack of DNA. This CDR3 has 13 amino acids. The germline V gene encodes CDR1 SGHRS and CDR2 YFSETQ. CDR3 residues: CASSVGLGGELFF.

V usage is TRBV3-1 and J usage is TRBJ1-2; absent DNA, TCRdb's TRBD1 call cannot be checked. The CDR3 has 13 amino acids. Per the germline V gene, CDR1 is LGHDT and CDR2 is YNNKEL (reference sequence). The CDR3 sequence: CASSRTGTLGYTF.

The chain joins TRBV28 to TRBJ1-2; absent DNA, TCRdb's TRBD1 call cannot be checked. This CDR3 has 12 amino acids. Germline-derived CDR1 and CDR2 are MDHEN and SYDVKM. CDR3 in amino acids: CASSHNRGGYTF.

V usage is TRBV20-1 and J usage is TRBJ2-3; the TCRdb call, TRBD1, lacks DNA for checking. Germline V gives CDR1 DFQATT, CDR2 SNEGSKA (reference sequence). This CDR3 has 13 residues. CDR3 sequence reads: CSAVSGLTDTQYF.

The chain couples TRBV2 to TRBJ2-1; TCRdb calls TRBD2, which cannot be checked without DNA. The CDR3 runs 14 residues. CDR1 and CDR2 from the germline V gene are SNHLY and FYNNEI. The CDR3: CASRAGLPAEEQFF.

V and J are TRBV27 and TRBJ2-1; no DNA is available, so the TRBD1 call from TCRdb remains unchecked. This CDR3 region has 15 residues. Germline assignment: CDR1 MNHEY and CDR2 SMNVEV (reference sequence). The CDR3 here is CASSATGSWFGEQFF.

The CDR3 spells CASSPPGGGAPYNEQFF. The rearrangement uses TRBV3-1 and TRBJ2-1; TCRdb's assignment of TRBD2 cannot be checked, as there is no DNA. This CDR3 region has 17 residues. Germline V lookup: CDR1 LGHDT, CDR2 YNNKEL (reference sequence).

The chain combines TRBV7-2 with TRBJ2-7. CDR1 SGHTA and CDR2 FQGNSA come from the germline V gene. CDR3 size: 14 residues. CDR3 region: CASSLEFSSYEQYF.

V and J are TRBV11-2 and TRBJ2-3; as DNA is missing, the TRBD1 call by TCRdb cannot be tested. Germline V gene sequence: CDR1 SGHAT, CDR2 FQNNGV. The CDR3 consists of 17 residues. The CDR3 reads CASSLLVRRGSTDTQYF.

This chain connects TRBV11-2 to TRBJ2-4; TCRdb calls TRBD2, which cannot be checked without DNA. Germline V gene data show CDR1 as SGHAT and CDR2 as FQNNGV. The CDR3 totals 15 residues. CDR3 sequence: CASSKSGAEVDIQYF.

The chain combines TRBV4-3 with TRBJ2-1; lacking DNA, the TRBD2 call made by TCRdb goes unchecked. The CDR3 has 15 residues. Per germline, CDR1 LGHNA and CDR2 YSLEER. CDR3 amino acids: CASSPHSGRENEQFF.

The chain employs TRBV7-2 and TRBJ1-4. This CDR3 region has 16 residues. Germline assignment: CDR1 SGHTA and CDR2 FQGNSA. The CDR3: CASSPYTLGRNEKLFF.

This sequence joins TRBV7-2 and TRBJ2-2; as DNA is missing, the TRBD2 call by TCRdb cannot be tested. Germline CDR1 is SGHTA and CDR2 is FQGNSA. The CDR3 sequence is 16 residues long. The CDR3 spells CASSLVPGLVTGELFF.

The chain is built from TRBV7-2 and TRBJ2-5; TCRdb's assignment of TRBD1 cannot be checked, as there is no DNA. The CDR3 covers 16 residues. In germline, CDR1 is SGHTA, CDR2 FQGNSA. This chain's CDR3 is CASSLFPRQNQETQYF.